This record looks at one T cell receptor beta chain sequence and its context. Only in-frame clones appear in the TCRdb table, and some are missing; sequencing was by immunoSEQ multiplex PCR. This sample carries 65,000 to 95,000 clones, 90% to 95% of them seen once, and the ten largest clones take 2.5% to 3%. This sample is drawn from a study of T cell changes during pregnancy in multiple sclerosis. CDR1 MRHNA and CDR2 SNTAGT come from the germline V gene. Trimming at V came to 4 bases and at J to 7 bases, leaving 5 bases not matched to a gene. The CDR3 loop spans 14 amino acids. V gene TRBV6-4 combines with J gene TRBJ2-2; 8 bases map to TRBD2. This TCR came from a female donor in good health, enrolled as a control in a pregnancy study. The sample was peripheral blood, taken after pregnancy. This CDR3 is CASSVTSGDGELFF. The CDR3 DNA sequence: TGTGCCAGCAGTGTTACTAGCGGTGACGGGGAGCTGTTTTTT.